This TCR beta chain was captured in a study of blood T cells in healthy people across ages. General study findings and limits: Age brought a roughly linear fall in TCR beta diversity measured per million T cells.

Germline CDR1 and CDR2: SGHTA and FQGNSA. The ends lost 4 bases at V and 5 bases at J; junction bases unmatched: 3. CDR3 length: 15 amino acids. Each sample gave at least 6 million isolated PBMCs. Total RNA, at least 6 micrograms per sample, came from PBMCs. About this clonotype itself: Its specificity is not known.

With a J-beta primer mix and a sample-barcoded 5' primer, a second PCR ran 7 to 11 cycles. TCRdb used MiXCR to reprocess the 5' RACE reads, holding one entry per CDR3 protein. The sample consists of 790,000 or so distinct CDR3 sequences, around 45% of them appearing once. The TCR originated in a man of 80 years or more in good health. The rearrangement uses TRBV7-2 and TRBJ2-5; 14 positions agree with TRBD2. The sample comprised blood. Here the CDR3 DNA reads TGTGCCAGCAGCTCCAGACTAGCGGGAGGGGAGACCCAGTACTTC. Its translation is CASSSRLAGGETQYF.